Below are 27 T cell receptor beta chains sequenced from a single sample in a study of monozygotic twins with inflammatory bowel disease. TCRdb reprocessed the 5' RACE reads and stores each CDR3 protein as one record, lacking DNA. The table lists approximately 120,000 distinct CDR3 sequences. Sequenced material: blood. Every receptor here comes from a human donor with ulcerative colitis or Crohn's disease, or a healthy co-twin of an affected twin (not recorded which).

The chain uses TRBV5-1 and TRBJ1-6; TCRdb gives TRBD1 as the D gene, but with no DNA this cannot be confirmed. Germline V gene sequence: CDR1 SGHRS, CDR2 YFSETQ. This CDR3 spans 14 amino acids. The CDR3: CASTQGSGNSPLHF.

The chain links TRBV20-1 to TRBJ1-5. The CDR3 length is 14 residues. Germline V gene sequence: CDR1 DFQATT, CDR2 SNEGSKA (reference sequence). The CDR3 loop reads CSARAGGWDQPQHF.

The chain joins TRBV19 to TRBJ1-1; TCRdb indicates TRBD1, and absent DNA this call remains unverified. The CDR3 sequence is 12 residues long. Germline V lookup: CDR1 LNHDA, CDR2 SQIVND (reference sequence). CDR3 sequence reads: CASSIAGAEAFF.

The V call is TRBV9, the J call TRBJ2-6. The CDR3 is 15 amino acids. Germline CDR1 and CDR2: SGDLS and YYNGEE. The CDR3 sequence: CASSVLPSGANVLTF.

The CDR3 sequence is CASSLDTQGYGYTF. The chain combines TRBV5-1 with TRBJ1-2. The CDR3 spans 14 residues. CDR1 and CDR2 from the germline V gene are SGHRS and YFSETQ.

The chain is built from TRBV9 and TRBJ1-5; TCRdb's D call of TRBD1 is untestable without DNA. Germline assignment: CDR1 SGDLS and CDR2 YYNGEE. The CDR3 has 15 amino acids. The CDR3 is CASSRGQGNNQPQHF.

The chain joins TRBV7-2 to TRBJ2-3; no DNA is available, so the TRBD2 call from TCRdb remains unchecked. CDR3 size: 13 residues. CDR1 and CDR2 from the germline V gene are SGHTA and FQGNSA. CDR3 amino acids: CASSSRVTDTQYF.

This sequence joins TRBV7-9 and TRBJ1-1; as DNA is missing, the TRBD1 call by TCRdb cannot be tested. Germline assignment: CDR1 SEHNR and CDR2 FQNEAQ (reference sequence). The CDR3 loop spans 13 amino acids. The CDR3 is CASSHRGGAEAFF.

This chain joins TRBV6-2 or TRBV6-3 and TRBJ2-7; TCRdb's D gene call, TRBD1, goes unchecked for lack of DNA. Germline lookup yields CDR1 MNHEY and CDR2 SVGEGT. The CDR3 sequence is 16 residues long. This chain's CDR3 is CASSYNPGQGSYEQYF.

The V gene is TRBV9, the J gene TRBJ1-5. Germline V lookup: CDR1 SGDLS, CDR2 YYNGEE. The CDR3 length is 18 residues. This CDR3 reads CASSVGPRVTDSNQPQHF. The entire variable domain, with the rest obtained from reference TRBV9 and TRBJ1-5, is as follows: DSGVTQTPKHLITATGQRVTLRCSPRSGDLSVYWYQQSLDQGLQFLIQYYNGEERAKGNILERFSAQQFPDLHSELNLSSLELGDSALYFCASSVGPRVTDSNQPQHFGDGTRLSIL.

The V call is TRBV20-1, the J call TRBJ1-5. Germline V lookup: CDR1 DFQATT, CDR2 SNEGSKA (reference sequence). The CDR3 totals 15 residues. The CDR3 protein is CSARDSVYSNQPQHF.

V is TRBV2 and J is TRBJ2-3; the D call from TCRdb, TRBD2, cannot be confirmed without DNA. This CDR3 comprises 14 residues. Germline CDR1 SNHLY, CDR2 FYNNEI. The CDR3 reads CASSGGQGDDTQYF.

The rearrangement joins TRBV9 to TRBJ2-5. The CDR3 extends over 13 amino acids. Germline values: CDR1 SGDLS, CDR2 YYNGEE. The CDR3 sequence is CASSVEMGETQYF.

This chain uses TRBV6-1 with TRBJ2-3; the TRBD1 assignment by TCRdb is unverifiable without DNA. The CDR3 is 16 amino acids. Looked up from germline, CDR1 is MNHNS and CDR2 is SASEGT. CDR3 amino acids: CASSTNRDRGSDTQYF.

The chain recombines TRBV5-1 with TRBJ1-5. The CDR3 is 20 residues long. Per germline, CDR1 SGHRS and CDR2 YFSETQ. The CDR3 loop is CASSLVGSGPDLFLHQPQHF.

The V and J genes are TRBV7-3 and TRBJ1-1; TCRdb returns TRBD1, unconfirmable since there is no DNA. Germline CDR1 reads SGHTA; CDR2 reads FQGTGA. CDR3 size: 15 residues. The CDR3 protein is CASSLSPGTGQEAFF.

The rearrangement joins TRBV7-9 to TRBJ1-2; TCRdb picks TRBD1, but there is no DNA to check that call. CDR1 is SEHNR and CDR2 is FQNEAQ in the germline V gene (reference sequence). The CDR3 is 14 amino acids. CDR3 residues: CASSIETGHYGYTF. Complete variable domain (other parts from reference TRBV7-9 and TRBJ1-2): DTGVSQNPRHKITKRGQNVTFRCDPISEHNRLYWYRQTLGQGPEFLTYFQNEAQLEKSRLLSDRFSAERPKGSFSTLEIQRTEQGDSAMYLCASSIETGHYGYTFGSGTRLTVV.

The chain recombines TRBV27 with TRBJ2-1; TCRdb selects TRBD2, and the lack of DNA leaves this call unchecked. CDR1 and CDR2 (germline): MNHEY, SMNVEV (reference sequence). CDR3 size: 14 residues. The CDR3 region is CASSWGLADNEQFF.

V gene TRBV20-1 combines with J gene TRBJ2-7; TCRdb outputs TRBD1, but without DNA this stays unchecked. CDR1 and CDR2 from the germline V gene are DFQATT and SNEGSKA (reference sequence). The CDR3 covers 16 residues. Here the CDR3 reads CSARDPSGTTYYEQYF.

This chain uses TRBV30 with TRBJ2-3; TCRdb's D call, TRBD1, is unchecked because there is no DNA. The CDR3 totals 15 residues. The V gene's germline CDR1 is GTSNPN and CDR2 SVGIG (reference sequence). The CDR3 sequence is CAWSRGQGGPDTQYF.

The chain couples TRBV7-2 to TRBJ2-7; TCRdb selects TRBD2, and the lack of DNA leaves this call unchecked. The CDR3 runs to 15 residues. Germline assignment: CDR1 SGHTA and CDR2 FQGNSA. CDR3 sequence reads: CASSLGLAGGYEQYF.

The chain links TRBV6-5 to TRBJ1-2; with no DNA, the TCRdb D assignment of TRBD1 cannot be verified. This CDR3 spans 15 amino acids. Germline lookup yields CDR1 MNHEY and CDR2 SVGAGI. The chain's CDR3 is CANSYSGQNPVGYTF.

The V gene is TRBV11-2, the J gene TRBJ1-2; TCRdb gives TRBD1 as the D gene, but with no DNA this cannot be confirmed. Germline V gene sequence: CDR1 SGHAT, CDR2 FQNNGV. This CDR3 comprises 14 residues. CDR3 sequence: CASSLGSGILDYTF.

The chain employs TRBV5-1 and TRBJ2-7; TCRdb returns TRBD2, unconfirmable since there is no DNA. Per the germline V gene, CDR1 is SGHRS and CDR2 is YFSETQ. This CDR3 is 15 amino acids long. CDR3 in amino acids: CASSFAEQGGDEQYF.

The V call is TRBV12-3 or TRBV12-4, the J call TRBJ1-4; TCRdb indicates TRBD1, and absent DNA this call remains unverified. The CDR3 contains 14 residues. The CDR3 loop is CASSPTGANEKLFF.

The gene calls are TRBV20-1 and TRBJ1-1; the TRBD1 assignment by TCRdb is unverifiable without DNA. Germline CDR1 DFQATT, CDR2 SNEGSKA (reference sequence). The CDR3 length is 13 residues. CDR3 protein: CSASSPSNTEAFF.

The chain employs TRBV7-2 and TRBJ2-7; TCRdb selects TRBD2, and the lack of DNA leaves this call unchecked. The CDR3 length is 13 residues. Per the germline V gene, CDR1 is SGHTA and CDR2 is FQGNSA. CDR3 region: CASSPGTRREQYF.